One and the same sample provided the 14 T cell receptor beta chains below, sequenced in a study of regulatory T cells in long-lasting Graves disease. The authors built TCR beta libraries using iRepertoire HTBI primers and Arm-PCR of CDR3 regions. TCRdb passed the multiplex PCR reads through MiXCR, listing each CDR3 protein once. Here the sample spans some 440,000 distinct CDR3 sequences, 20% to 25% being singletons. Time point here: persistent/refractory GD, antithyroid drugs over 5 years with positive TRAb. PBMCs were the source of the RNA used for TCR sequencing. Sequencing was performed on peripheral blood mononuclear cells (PBMCs), taken when the disease was refractory, from a patient treated with antithyroid drugs. These receptors were obtained from a female donor with Graves disease.

J is TRBJ2-7 and V is TRBV9; 12 nucleotides line up with TRBD2. The CDR3 runs 17 residues. CDR1 and CDR2 (germline): SGDLS, YYNGEE. V was pared by 3 bases and J by 3 bases, with 10 bases of the junction left unmatched. As DNA, the CDR3 is TGTGCCAGCAGCGGGGATTACCGGACTAGCGGGAACTACGAGCAGTACTTC. Translation gives CASSGDYRTSGNYEQYF.

This clonotype has just a few counts. The CDR3, as DNA: TGTGCCAGCAGCGGCGACTCCTACAATGAGCAGTTCTTC. Protein: CASSGDSYNEQFF. V and J are TRBV11-1 and TRBJ2-1, with D unresolved. The germline V and J ends were trimmed by 5 bases and 0 bases, with 5 bases remaining between them. Per germline, CDR1 SGHAT and CDR2 FQDESV (reference sequence). CDR3 size: 13 residues. Combining the CDR3 with reference TRBV11-1 and TRBJ2-1 gives the whole variable domain EAEVAQSPRYKITEKSQAVAFWCDPISGHATLYWYRQILGQGPELLVQFQDESVVDDSQLPKDRFSAERLKGVDSTLKIQPAELGDSAMYLCASSGDSYNEQFFGPGTRLTVL.

This clonotype has at least ten counts. V gene TRBV6-5 combines with J gene TRBJ2-4, with TRBD1 as a possible D gene (5 bases). This CDR3 has 16 residues. V lost 0 bases and J 5 bases, leaving 14 bases between the germline ends. CDR1 is MNHEY and CDR2 is SVGAGI in the germline V gene. CDR3 loop: CASSYSMRTGQNIQYF. DNA of the CDR3: TGTGCCAGCAGTTACTCGATGCGTACAGGACAAAACATTCAGTACTTC.

V and J are TRBV11-2 and TRBJ1-1, with a weak D call TRBD1 (5 bases). V lost 0 bases to trimming and J lost 0 bases, with 11 bases between them. Germline V gene sequence: CDR1 SGHAT, CDR2 FQNNGV. The CDR3 consists of 16 residues. The CDR3 sequence is CASSLDSGILNTEAFF. The CDR3 DNA follows: TGTGCCAGCAGCTTAGATTCAGGGATACTGAACACTGAAGCTTTCTTT.

V usage is TRBV19 and J usage is TRBJ1-5, with TRBD1 matching over 9 bases. From germline, CDR1 is LNHDA and CDR2 SQIVND (reference sequence). Trimming cost V 4 bases and J 0 bases; bases outside gene matches: 4. The CDR3 has 16 residues. CDR3 sequence reads: CASSTRTGASNQPQHF. CDR3 DNA sequence: TGTGCCAGTAGTACAAGGACAGGGGCTAGCAATCAGCCCCAGCATTTT.

This clonotype has at least ten counts. V usage is TRBV20-1 and J usage is TRBJ2-5; 9 nucleotides match TRBD2. V was pared by 3 bases and J by 4 bases, with 6 bases of the junction left unmatched. Germline CDR1 reads DFQATT; CDR2 reads SNEGSKA (reference sequence). The CDR3 runs 14 residues. The CDR3 spells CSASLGLAAETQYF. The CDR3 DNA is TGCAGTGCTAGCTTGGGACTAGCAGCAGAGACCCAGTACTTC.

The chain uses TRBV5-4 and TRBJ1-1; D possibly corresponds to TRBD1 (6 bases). V shed 0 bases and J shed 5 bases, with 11 bases lying between them. Per the germline V gene, CDR1 is SGHNT and CDR2 is YYREEE (reference sequence). The CDR3 sequence is 14 residues long. CDR3 sequence (DNA): TGTGCCAGCAGCTTGGTTGGGACACGAACTGAAGCTTTCTTT. Protein: CASSLVGTRTEAFF.

This clonotype showed up many times. V gene TRBV6-1 combines with J gene TRBJ2-7; TRBD1 matches 7 bases. Germline CDR1 reads MNHNS; CDR2 reads SASEGT. The CDR3 covers 14 residues. With V trimmed by 3 bases and J by 3 bases, 5 bases remained unmatched. This chain's CDR3 is CASSEEQGSYEQYF. DNA of the CDR3: TGTGCCAGCAGTGAGGAACAGGGGAGCTACGAGCAGTACTTC.

This clonotype was seen a handful of times. This chain connects TRBV14 to TRBJ2-5, with D maybe TRBD2 (5 bases). Trimming left V 3 bases short and J 7 bases short, with 15 bases between. CDR1 and CDR2 from the germline V gene are SGHDN and FVKESK. This CDR3 has 14 residues. Written as DNA, the CDR3 is TGTGCCAGCAGCCACGGGCTAGCCGGACGGACCCAGTACTTC. Amino acid sequence: CASSHGLAGRTQYF.

This clonotype has at least ten counts. The chain has TRBV6-6 and TRBJ1-2; TRBD1 might be the D (5 bases). V was shortened by 0 bases and J by 5 bases, with 16 bases between the two germline ends. There are 16 residues in the CDR3. Per the germline V gene, CDR1 is MNHNY and CDR2 is SVGAGI (reference sequence). This CDR3 is CASSYSIRDAPYGYTF. CDR3 sequence (DNA): TGTGCCAGCAGTTACTCGATTCGGGACGCCCCGTATGGCTACACCTTC.

The chain is built from TRBV2 and TRBJ2-3, with TRBD2 as a possible D gene (5 bases). Germline loops: CDR1 SNHLY, CDR2 FYNNEI. Trimming took 6 bases from V and 0 from J, leaving 10 bases between them. The CDR3 contains 14 residues. CDR3 in amino acids: CASRKRISTDTQYF. Written as DNA, the CDR3 is TGTGCCAGCAGAAAGCGGATAAGCACAGATACGCAGTATTTT.

As concerns this clonotype: A read error may explain this, as a much larger clone is one base away. The rearrangement uses TRBV6-4 and TRBJ2-7, with a possible D match to TRBD1 (6 bases). The germline gives CDR1 MRHNA, CDR2 SNTAGT. This CDR3 region has 15 residues. This CDR3 reads CASSLTQGYSYEQHF. The CDR3 DNA sequence: TGTGCCAGCAGTCTCACCCAGGGGTACTCCTACGAGCAGCACTTC.

This clonotype has a count of ten or more. The genes are TRBV6-4 and TRBJ2-7, with 13 bases identical to TRBD2. The CDR3 length is 15 residues. The germline gives CDR1 MRHNA, CDR2 SNTAGT. Trimming at V came to 5 bases and at J to 6 bases, leaving 7 bases not matched to a gene. The CDR3 coding sequence is TGTGCCAGCAGTTATCGGACTAGCGGGAGTGGCGAGCAGTACTTC. Translation gives CASSYRTSGSGEQYF.

This clonotype occurred a few times. The rearrangement uses TRBV19 and TRBJ2-7, with 8 bases matching TRBD1. Germline V CDR1 and CDR2: LNHDA, SQIVND (reference sequence). This CDR3 has 14 amino acids. V gave up 4 bases and J gave up 5 bases; unmatched junction bases: 7. CDR3 protein: CASSTGTGRNEQYF. CDR3 DNA: TGTGCCAGTAGTACCGGGACAGGAAGGAACGAGCAGTACTTC.